The 4 T cell receptor beta chains presented below share a single source sample, sequenced in a study of blood T cells in healthy people across ages. A second roughly 6 to 11 cycle PCR used barcoded and J-beta primers. Using its own MiXCR run on the 5' RACE reads, TCRdb lists one record per CDR3 protein. In the table there are under 750,000 distinct CDR3 sequences, about 45% of which are singletons. Material for sequencing was blood. Receptors originate from a man at least 80 years old in good health.

The CDR3 protein is CASSLPGLANTGGGTFF. The CDR3 region has the DNA TGTGCCAGCAGCTTGCCCGGCCTGGCAAATACAGGGGGGGGAACTTTCTTT. This sequence joins TRBV5-6 and TRBJ1-1; 8 nucleotides align to TRBD1. Per germline, CDR1 SGHDT and CDR2 YYEEEE. This CDR3 has 17 residues. The junction had 20 bases not matched to a gene; V was cut back by 1 base and J by 12 bases.

This sequence joins TRBV27 and TRBJ2-7; TRBD2 agrees at 9 bases. The germline CDR1 and CDR2 sequences are MNHEY and SMNVEV (reference sequence). Trimming removed 4 bases from V and 7 bases from J; junction bases left unmatched: 11. The CDR3 totals 15 residues. CDR3 nucleotide sequence: TGTGCCAGCAGTTCCCGGTTTAGCGGGAGAATGGAGCAGTACTTC. Its protein is CASSSRFSGRMEQYF.

At least ten counts were recorded for this clonotype. This chain joins TRBV20-1 and TRBJ2-7, with 9 bases that match TRBD1. V lost 6 bases to trimming and J lost 3 bases; unmatched junction nucleotides: 9. This CDR3 region has 14 residues. The V gene's germline CDR1 is DFQATT and CDR2 SNEGSKA (reference sequence). The CDR3: CSAEAPGQGYEQYF. In DNA form, the CDR3 reads TGCAGTGCCGAGGCCCCGGGACAGGGCTACGAGCAGTACTTC.

The rearrangement uses TRBV9 and TRBJ2-3, with 10 positions matching TRBD2. The CDR3 extends over 16 amino acids. CDR1 is SGDLS and CDR2 is YYNGEE in the germline V gene. V gave up 2 bases and J gave up 2 bases; unmatched junction bases: 5. The CDR3 sequence is CASSVFLAGATDTQYF. The CDR3 nucleotides are TGTGCCAGCAGCGTCTTCCTAGCGGGGGCCACAGATACGCAGTATTTT.